Following are 24 T cell receptor beta chains from one sample sequenced in a study of T cell clonotyping in hematopoietic cell transplantation. Clones were sequenced by immunoSEQ multiplex PCR, and TCRdb holds only the in-frame ones, with some missing. Among fewer than 30,000 clones listed, approximately 94% were seen once. The sequencing input was peripheral blood mononuclear cells. The receptors shown here come from a man aged 50-60 years in good health. Some clones in this sample may be carry-over from other donors' samples.

This chain uses TRBV28 with TRBJ1-5; D remains unclear. Germline assignment: CDR1 MDHEN and CDR2 SYDVKM. Trimming stripped 7 bases from V and 4 bases from J, with 11 bases between. The CDR3 consists of 13 residues. The CDR3 region is CASTQGRNQPQHF. CDR3 sequence (DNA): TGTGCCAGCACCCAAGGGCGAAATCAGCCCCAGCATTTT.

The genes are TRBV20-1 and TRBJ1-2; D is perhaps TRBD1 (5 bases). The CDR3 is 11 residues long. CDR1 DFQATT and CDR2 SNEGSKA come from the germline V gene (reference sequence). CDR3 amino acids: CSVQRGYGYTF. The CDR3 DNA is TGCAGCGTGCAGAGGGGCTATGGCTACACCTTC.

This clone is a singleton in its sample. This rearrangement joins TRBV13 to TRBJ1-3, with D hard to call. V shed 2 bases and J shed 2 bases, with 7 bases lying between them. The CDR3 covers 14 residues. The germline V gene has CDR1 PRHDT and CDR2 FYEKMQ (reference sequence). CDR3 bases: TGTGCCAGCAGCTTATGGGCAGCTGGAAACACCATATATTTT. This gives the protein CASSLWAAGNTIYF.

The chain joins TRBV4-3 to TRBJ1-6; no clear D gene. This CDR3 contains 18 residues. Looked up from germline, CDR1 is LGHNA and CDR2 is YSLEER. Trimming removed 1 base at V and 9 bases at J, with 22 bases between. The chain's CDR3 is CASSQVPGGTTSPSPLHF. The CDR3 region has the DNA TGCGCCAGCAGCCAAGTTCCCGGTGGCACTACGTCCCCTTCACCCCTCCACTTT.

J is TRBJ2-6 and V is TRBV9; 10 bases line up with TRBD2. This CDR3 region has 17 residues. With V trimmed by 3 bases and J by 3 bases, 6 bases remained unmatched. Germline CDR1 reads SGDLS; CDR2 reads YYNGEE. CDR3 DNA: TGTGCCAGCAGCGCCCGAGCGGGGGGGCTTGGGGCCAACGTCCTGACTTTC. Translated, it gives CASSARAGGLGANVLTF.

The chain is built from TRBV18 and TRBJ1-2; D perhaps matches TRBD1 (5 bases). V was pared by 0 bases and J by 5 bases, with 10 bases between. The germline CDR1 and CDR2 sequences are KGHSH and LQKENI. This CDR3 comprises 14 residues. The CDR3 reads CASSPPSTDYGYTF. In DNA, the CDR3 is TGTGCCAGCTCACCACCCTCGACAGATTATGGCTACACCTTC.

The CDR3 DNA follows: TGTGCCAGCAGCTTAGAACTAGCGGGGGGCCTCATCTACAATGAGCAGTTCTTC. Protein sequence: CASSLELAGGLIYNEQFF. The chain employs TRBV7-9 and TRBJ2-1; 12 positions match TRBD2. Germline CDR1 SEHNR, CDR2 FQNEAQ (reference sequence). J was trimmed by 3 bases and V by 1 base; bases with no gene match: 7. There are 18 residues in the CDR3.

The chain has TRBV6-4 and TRBJ2-3, with D perhaps TRBD1 (8 bases). Germline V gene sequence: CDR1 MRHNA, CDR2 SNTAGT. With 3 bases removed from V and 6 bases from J, the gap between germline ends came to 10 bases. The CDR3 runs 13 residues. The CDR3 coding sequence is TGTGCCAGCAGTGAACAGGGGGGGGATACGCAGTATTTT. Protein: CASSEQGGDTQYF.

CDR3 sequence: CASNQGTSEAFF. The CDR3 DNA is TGTGCCAGCAATCAAGGGACGTCTGAAGCTTTCTTT. This sequence joins TRBV6-6 and TRBJ1-1; maybe TRBD1 (5 bases). Germline CDR1 and CDR2: MNHNY and SVGAGI (reference sequence). The CDR3 covers 12 residues. Trimming removed 7 bases from V and 6 bases from J, with 12 bases in between.

V and J are TRBV14 and TRBJ2-7; D gene uncertain. This CDR3 is 12 amino acids long. Germline assignment: CDR1 SGHDN and CDR2 FVKESK. Trimming cost V 5 bases and J 0 bases, with 5 bases left between them. The CDR3 loop reads CASSLSSYEQYF. CDR3 DNA: TGTGCCAGCAGCTTGAGCTCCTACGAGCAGTACTTC.

The CDR3 bases are TGCAGCGTTACCGGGGGCACAGATACGCAGTATTTT. It codes for CSVTGGTDTQYF. The chain links TRBV29-1 to TRBJ2-3; D might be TRBD2 (5 bases). Germline values: CDR1 SQVTM, CDR2 ANQGSEA. V was cut by 5 bases and J by 1 base, with 7 bases left in between. CDR3 length equals 12 residues.

The chain employs TRBV7-2 and TRBJ2-5; the match to TRBD2 covers 13 bases. V dropped 5 bases and J dropped 3; count of bases not matched to a gene: 3. Germline CDR1 is SGHTA and CDR2 is FQGNSA. This CDR3 contains 15 residues. Here the CDR3 reads CASSPGLAGEETQYF. The CDR3 coding sequence is TGTGCCAGCAGCCCCGGACTAGCGGGGGAAGAGACCCAGTACTTC.

The genes are TRBV10-3 and TRBJ2-7; tentatively, D is TRBD1 or TRBD2 (5 bases each). The CDR3 totals 15 residues. Trimming left V 0 bases short and J 7 bases short, with 16 bases between. Germline CDR1 and CDR2: ENHRY and SYGVKD. CDR3: CAISESVPGLREQYF. In DNA form, the CDR3 reads TGTGCCATCAGTGAGTCTGTTCCGGGGCTTAGGGAGCAGTACTTC.

J is TRBJ1-2 and V is TRBV2; D may be TRBD1 (5 bases). CDR1 and CDR2 from the germline V gene are SNHLY and FYNNEI. The CDR3 has 12 residues. Trimming took off 5 bases at V and 4 bases at J, with 8 bases between the two ends. The CDR3 protein is CASSLQAYGYTF. CDR3 DNA sequence: TGTGCCAGCAGTTTACAGGCCTATGGCTACACCTTC.

This sequence joins TRBV15 and TRBJ1-2; possible D gene TRBD1, 6 bases. The V gene's germline CDR1 is LNHNV and CDR2 YYDKDF (reference sequence). V gave up 0 bases and J gave up 3 bases, with 11 bases separating them. The CDR3 runs 15 residues. The CDR3 loop reads CATSRDPRGDYGYTF. In DNA form, the CDR3 reads TGTGCCACCAGCAGAGATCCTAGGGGGGACTATGGCTACACCTTC. Full variable domain (outside the CDR3, taken from reference TRBV15 and TRBJ1-2): DAMVIQNPRYQVTQFGKPVTLSCSQTLNHNVMYWYQQKSSQAPKLLFHYYDKDFNNEADTPDNFQSRRPNTSFCFLDIRSPGLGDTAMYLCATSRDPRGDYGYTFGSGTRLTVV.

CDR3 DNA sequence: TGTGCCAGCAGGTGGGGAGGGGGGCTAACAGATACGCAGTATTTT. Translation gives CASRWGGGLTDTQYF. The rearrangement joins TRBV2 to TRBJ2-3, with a possible D match to TRBD2 (7 bases). Per germline, CDR1 SNHLY and CDR2 FYNNEI. The CDR3 is 15 residues long. Trimming took off 6 bases at V and 3 bases at J, with 16 bases between the two ends.

The chain's CDR3 is CASSSTMNTEAFF. The CDR3 region has the DNA TGTGCCAGCAGCTCCACAATGAACACTGAAGCTTTCTTT. This chain connects TRBV7-6 to TRBJ1-1, with unresolved D. Germline-derived CDR1 and CDR2 are SGHVS and FNYEAQ. The CDR3 loop spans 13 amino acids. V was trimmed by 4 bases and J by 0 bases, leaving 6 bases between them.

The CDR3 nucleotides are TGTGCCAGCAGCTTAGTCGTCAGGGGGGACACTGAAGCTTTCTTT. Translated: CASSLVVRGDTEAFF. The J gene is TRBJ1-1, the V gene TRBV11-2; TRBD1 matches at 7 bases. From germline, CDR1 is SGHAT and CDR2 FQNNGV. The CDR3 runs 15 residues. V lost 1 base and J lost 3; bases outside the gene matches: 5.

DNA for the CDR3: TGTGCCAACCTCCAAGGACAGGCCTACAATGAGCAGTTCTTC. Protein: CANLQGQAYNEQFF. V and J are TRBV6-1 and TRBJ2-1; 7 bases are shared with TRBD1. The CDR3 loop spans 14 amino acids. Germline V gene data show CDR1 as MNHNS and CDR2 as SASEGT. V lost 10 bases to trimming and J lost 2 bases; unmatched junction nucleotides: 8.

The sample holds one count of this clone. The chain couples TRBV4-1 to TRBJ2-5; weak D call: TRBD1 (5 bases). Trimming left V 1 base short and J 5 bases short, with 17 bases between. Germline V gene sequence: CDR1 MGHRA, CDR2 YSYEKL. This CDR3 has 16 amino acids. The CDR3 coding sequence is TGCGCCAGCAGCCAAGGAGGCGGCAGGGTAGACGAGACCCAGTACTTC. It is translated as CASSQGGGRVDETQYF.

This chain joins TRBV11-3 and TRBJ2-7; no reliable D call. Germline CDR1 reads SGHNT; CDR2 reads YENEEA. The CDR3 totals 14 residues. Deletions cut 1 base from V and 5 bases from J, with 12 bases between. The CDR3 coding sequence is TGTGCCAGCAGCTTAGTGGCAGGCGACGACGAGCAGTACTTC. Translated, it gives CASSLVAGDDEQYF.

V gene TRBV30 combines with J gene TRBJ2-7; 10 nucleotides line up with TRBD1. The CDR3 has 15 residues. CDR1 is GTSNPN and CDR2 is SVGIG in the germline V gene (reference sequence). The trim removed 5 bases at V and 8 bases at J, leaving 15 bases unmatched. The DNA of the CDR3 is TGTGCCTGGTTAACCGGGACAGGGGCCGCTACCAAGCAGTACTTC. Encoded protein: CAWLTGTGAATKQYF.

V is TRBV5-1 and J is TRBJ1-1, with unresolved D. Trimming cost V 0 bases and J 1 base, with 7 bases left between them. The germline V gene has CDR1 SGHRS and CDR2 YFSETQ. This CDR3 region has 14 residues. DNA of the CDR3: TGCGCCAGCAGCTTGGTATTGGAGAACACTGAAGCTTTCTTT. The encoded protein is CASSLVLENTEAFF.

The chain carries TRBV5-4 and TRBJ1-1; 8 bases are a match to TRBD1. This CDR3 contains 14 residues. Germline trimming cut 1 base from V and 5 bases from J; bases unmatched to any gene: 4. The V gene's germline CDR1 is SGHNT and CDR2 YYREEE (reference sequence). This CDR3 is CASSLTGGGTEAFF. The CDR3 DNA follows: TGTGCCAGCAGCTTGACAGGGGGAGGAACTGAAGCTTTCTTT.